The clone carrying this TCR beta chain appeared a few times. Antigen: not known. The record originates from a study of radiation and T cells in renal cell carcinoma. In the study overall: Nephrectomy followed 15 Gy stereotactic body radiation by 4 weeks. Study results and caveats: Without pretreatment biopsies, baseline tumor clonotype presence was undetermined. Top tumor clonotypes rose in blood 2 weeks post-radiation, then contracted.

From germline, CDR1 is SGHNT and CDR2 YENEEA. This CDR3 is built from 13 residues. Trimming stripped 3 bases from V and 3 bases from J, with 8 bases between. The time point is: baseline pretreatment blood. The treatment is: 15 Gy SBRT to primary tumor, nephrectomy 4 weeks later. Sequencing was performed with immunoSEQ multiplex PCR; in TCRdb, only in-frame clones are kept and a portion is missing. The sample has 100,000 to 150,000 clones, roughly 85% seen once. This specimen was blood, taken from a patient whose treatment included radiotherapy and nephrectomy. V gene TRBV11-3 combines with J gene TRBJ1-1; a weak D match, TRBD1 (6 bases). This receptor was obtained from a woman aged 60-75 years with renal cell carcinoma. The CDR3 DNA follows: TGTGCCAGCAGCTTCCGGACAGACACTGAAGCTTTCTTT. Its protein product is CASSFRTDTEAFF.